These 26 T cell receptor beta chains share one sample of origin, sequenced in a study of PD-L1 blockade in urothelial cancer. Sequencing was performed with immunoSEQ multiplex PCR; in TCRdb, only in-frame clones are kept and a portion is missing. This sample has roughly 74,000 clones; approximately 90% occur once, and the top ten carry 4.5% to 6.5%. This sample comprised PBMCs, obtained around atezolizumab (anti-PD-L1) treatment. These TCRs come from a woman aged 70 to 79 with urothelial cancer.

The rearrangement uses TRBV5-1 and TRBJ2-1, with D unresolved. V lost 2 bases and J 6 bases, leaving 18 bases between the germline ends. Germline V CDR1 and CDR2: SGHRS, YFSETQ. This CDR3 comprises 16 residues. CDR3 sequence reads: CASSFPTKTHSNEQFF. The CDR3 nucleotides read TGCGCCAGCAGCTTTCCTACTAAGACTCATTCCAATGAGCAGTTCTTC.

The count of this clone is one. The V and J genes are TRBV6-6 and TRBJ2-2; the D gene is possibly TRBD2 (6 bases). The ends were cut back, 10 bases at V and 4 bases at J, with 13 bases in the middle. In germline, CDR1 is MNHNY, CDR2 SVGAGI (reference sequence). CDR3 length equals 13 residues. The CDR3 nucleotides are TGTGCCACCCTCGGAGGGTTCACCGGGGAGCTGTTTTTT. It translates to CATLGGFTGELFF.

Worth noting for this clone: A read error may account for a junction end that differs from germline. CDR3 in DNA: TGTGCCAGCAGCCAAGTACCCTATGAGGAGTTCTTC. It codes for CASSQVPYEEFF. V is TRBV14 and J is TRBJ2-1; the D is unclear. Germline CDR1 reads SGHDN; CDR2 reads FVKESK. The CDR3 consists of 12 residues. The full variable domain, with the rest looked up from reference TRBV14 and TRBJ2-1, is EAGVTQFPSHSVIEKGQTVTLRCDPISGHDNLYWYRRVMGKEIKFLLHFVKESKQDESGMPNNRFLAERTGGTYSTLKVQPAELEDSGVYFCASSQVPYEEFFGPGTRLTVL.

V gene TRBV11-3 combines with J gene TRBJ1-2; 11 nucleotides agree with TRBD1. Germline V gives CDR1 SGHNT, CDR2 YENEEA. The CDR3 is 14 residues long. V shed 3 bases, J shed 8 bases, and the junction held 5 bases outside the gene matches. CDR3: CASSFRTGGFGYTF. The CDR3 DNA sequence: TGTGCCAGCAGCTTTCGGACAGGGGGCTTCGGCTACACCTTC.

The chain has TRBV28 and TRBJ2-7; D might be TRBD2 (6 bases). This CDR3 is built from 13 residues. Trimming shortened V by 8 bases and J by 5 bases, and 16 bases separated the two germline ends. Germline CDR1 is MDHEN and CDR2 is SYDVKM. The CDR3: CASRVSGGNEQYF. The CDR3 region has the DNA TGTGCCAGCCGCGTTTCCGGCGGGAACGAGCAGTACTTC.

The chain combines TRBV11-2 with TRBJ2-5, with TRBD1 matching 10 bases. V lost 5 bases to trimming and J lost 2 bases; unmatched junction nucleotides: 8. CDR3 length: 16 residues. The germline gives CDR1 SGHAT, CDR2 FQNNGV. CDR3 sequence (DNA): TGTGCCAGCAGCCGCCGGGACAGGGGCCGGCAAGAGACCCAGTACTTC. Amino acids: CASSRRDRGRQETQYF.

This clone was seen more than once but under ten times. The chain has TRBV19 and TRBJ1-4; 9 bases agree with TRBD1. V was pared by 6 bases and J by 7 bases, with 9 bases of the junction left unmatched. CDR1 is LNHDA and CDR2 is SQIVND in the germline V gene (reference sequence). CDR3 size: 15 residues. This CDR3 reads CASRATGGEGEKLFF. CDR3 in DNA: TGTGCCAGTAGAGCCACAGGGGGCGAGGGTGAAAAACTGTTTTTT. The full variable domain, in which reference TRBV19 and TRBJ1-4 provide the parts outside the CDR3, is DGGITQSPKYLFRKEGQNVTLSCEQNLNHDAMYWYRQDPGQGLRLIYYSQIVNDFQKGDIAEGYSVSREKKESFPLTVTSAQKNPTAFYLCASRATGGEGEKLFFGSGTQLSVL.

This clone was seen just once. This sequence joins TRBV29-1 and TRBJ1-4, with TRBD1 identical over 9 bases. The J segment lost 6 bases and the V segment lost 6 bases, leaving 2 bases of the junction unmatched. This CDR3 is 12 amino acids long. In germline, CDR1 is SQVTM, CDR2 ANQGSEA. In DNA form, the CDR3 reads TGCAGCGTGACAGGGGGGGATGAAAAACTGTTTTTT. This gives the protein CSVTGGDEKLFF.

V is TRBV5-1 and J is TRBJ2-3; D remains unclear. This CDR3 has 16 residues. Germline assignment: CDR1 SGHRS and CDR2 YFSETQ. V lost 5 bases and J lost 3, with 19 bases in between. CDR3 coding DNA: TGCGCCAGCAGTCGTTACCCCCGAAGAACTACAGATACGCAGTATTTT. Protein product: CASSRYPRRTTDTQYF.

This clone was recorded a few times. This chain uses TRBV9 with TRBJ1-6; TRBD1 is a possible D gene (6 bases). The CDR3 is 14 amino acids. CDR1 and CDR2 (germline): SGDLS, YYNGEE. The V end was cut by 6 bases, the J end by 9 bases, with 16 bases between. Here the CDR3 DNA reads TGTGCCAGCACCCGCGGGGGGCACGGTTCACCCCTCCACTTT. It translates to CASTRGGHGSPLHF.

This clone is a singleton in its sample. The chain joins TRBV5-1 to TRBJ1-1; 7 bases map to TRBD1. The V and J ends lost 3 bases and 1 base, in that order; junction bases with no gene match: 6. Germline assignment: CDR1 SGHRS and CDR2 YFSETQ. This CDR3 has 15 residues. The CDR3 coding sequence is TGCGCCAGCAGCTCGACGGGACAGACGAACACTGAAGCTTTCTTT. It specifies CASSSTGQTNTEAFF.

This chain links TRBV6-1 with TRBJ2-3; TRBD2 aligns across 13 bases. This CDR3 is built from 15 residues. With 7 bases clipped from V and 4 bases from J, the junction kept 5 bases outside the gene matches. Germline CDR1 reads MNHNS; CDR2 reads SASEGT. CDR3 sequence reads: CASKRTSGSSDTQYF. DNA for the CDR3: TGTGCCAGCAAGAGGACTAGCGGGAGTTCAGATACGCAGTATTTT.

The chain has TRBV18 and TRBJ2-3, with 7 bases lining up with TRBD2. Trimming removed 3 bases from V and 3 bases from J; junction bases left unmatched: 0. Looked up from germline, CDR1 is KGHSH and CDR2 is LQKENI. This CDR3 region has 13 residues. The CDR3 nucleotides are TGTGCCAGCTCACCGGGAGGGACAGATACGCAGTATTTT. It specifies CASSPGGTDTQYF.

The chain has TRBV5-1 and TRBJ2-7; TRBD1 aligns across 7 bases. The CDR3 runs 14 residues. Germline lookup yields CDR1 SGHRS and CDR2 YFSETQ. V shed 0 bases and J 1 base; nucleotides not matched to a gene: 1. In nucleotides, the CDR3 is TGCGCCAGCAGCTTGGAGGACAGGTCCTACGAGCAGTACTTC. This translates into CASSLEDRSYEQYF.

V gene TRBV25-1 combines with J gene TRBJ2-3; 7 bases are a match to TRBD1. The V and J ends lost 7 bases and 3 bases, in that order; junction bases with no gene match: 7. CDR3 length equals 14 residues. Germline-derived CDR1 and CDR2 are MGHDK and SYGVNS. CDR3 nucleotide sequence: TGTGCCAGCACCAAGACAGGGATGACAGATACGCAGTATTTT. This gives the protein CASTKTGMTDTQYF.

This clone is a singleton in its sample. The chain couples TRBV5-5 to TRBJ2-7; D may be TRBD1 (6 bases). Trimming stripped 4 bases from V and 2 bases from J, with 13 bases between. The CDR3 consists of 14 residues. The germline V gene encodes CDR1 SGHKS and CDR2 YYEKEE (reference sequence). CDR3 amino acids: CASSIRDNPYEQYF. The CDR3 coding sequence is TGTGCCAGCAGCATAAGGGACAACCCCTACGAGCAGTACTTC.

This clone was found a few times. This CDR3 is CASRLTGYAGELFF. CDR3 bases: TGTGCCAGCAGGCTGACAGGGTATGCCGGGGAGCTGTTTTTT. The V and J genes are TRBV2 and TRBJ2-2, with 7 bases identical to TRBD1. J lost 6 bases, V lost 6 bases, and 7 bases had no gene match. In germline, CDR1 is SNHLY, CDR2 FYNNEI. The CDR3 is made up of 14 amino acids.

V gene TRBV18 combines with J gene TRBJ2-3, with 10 nucleotides matching TRBD2. After removal of 2 bases from V and 0 bases from J, the junction contained 8 bases not matched to a gene. Germline values: CDR1 KGHSH, CDR2 LQKENI. This CDR3 is 18 amino acids long. CDR3 loop: CASSPRASGSTSTDTQYF. The CDR3 coding sequence is TGTGCCAGCTCACCAAGGGCTAGCGGGAGTACAAGCACAGATACGCAGTATTTT.

The V and J genes are TRBV5-6 and TRBJ2-3; D is perhaps TRBD2 (6 bases). The CDR3 has 14 amino acids. Trimming took off 3 bases at V and 2 bases at J, with 10 bases between the two ends. Germline values: CDR1 SGHDT, CDR2 YYEEEE. CDR3: CASSSGLYTDTQYF. As DNA, the CDR3 is TGTGCCAGCAGCTCGGGACTTTACACAGATACGCAGTATTTT.

The chain carries TRBV6-6 and TRBJ1-3; no firm D call. The length of the CDR3 is 14 residues. CDR1 and CDR2 (germline): MNHNY, SVGAGI (reference sequence). Trimming took 2 bases from V and 1 from J, leaving 6 bases between them. The CDR3 region is CASSYARSGNTIYF. DNA for the CDR3: TGTGCCAGCAGTTACGCTAGATCTGGAAACACCATATATTTT.

J is TRBJ2-7 and V is TRBV5-1, with D hard to call. The CDR3 extends over 13 amino acids. Trimming removed 3 bases from V and 1 base from J, with 8 bases in between. From germline, CDR1 is SGHRS and CDR2 YFSETQ. The CDR3 region is CASSYRSSYEQYF. The DNA of the CDR3 is TGCGCCAGCAGCTACCGGAGTTCCTACGAGCAGTACTTC. Together with reference TRBV5-1 and TRBJ2-7, the CDR3 gives the full variable domain: KAGVTQTPRYLIKTRGQQVTLSCSPISGHRSVSWYQQTPGQGLQFLFEYFSETQRNKGNFPGRFSGRQFSNSRSEMNVSTLELGDSALYLCASSYRSSYEQYFGPGTRLTVT.

V usage is TRBV7-6 and J usage is TRBJ2-1, with no clear D. This CDR3 is 13 amino acids long. With 5 bases removed from V and 8 bases from J, the gap between germline ends came to 13 bases. The V gene's germline CDR1 is SGHVS and CDR2 FNYEAQ. The CDR3 here is CASSPTHPDEQFF. CDR3 bases: TGTGCCAGCAGCCCAACTCACCCCGATGAGCAGTTCTTC.

The chain joins TRBV6-1 to TRBJ2-2; TRBD1 matches at 10 bases. The V segment lost 4 bases and the J segment 5 bases; nucleotides outside the gene matches: 4. CDR1 and CDR2 from the germline V gene are MNHNS and SASEGT. CDR3 size: 15 residues. The CDR3 nucleotides read TGTGCCAGCAGTGTCGACAGGGGGCGAACCGGGGAGCTGTTTTTT. As protein: CASSVDRGRTGELFF.

This clone showed up just once. This chain joins TRBV11-3 and TRBJ2-1; no firm D call. CDR1 and CDR2 from the germline V gene are SGHNT and YENEEA. The CDR3 runs to 12 residues. V lost 5 bases and J lost 7, with 9 bases in between. CDR3 sequence: CASSISGNEQFF. The CDR3 DNA follows: TGTGCCAGCAGCATATCCGGGAATGAGCAGTTCTTC.

The rearrangement uses TRBV4-2 and TRBJ2-3, with TRBD2 matching over 12 bases. The V gene end was trimmed by 1 base and the J gene end by 0 bases; junction bases not matched to a gene: 5. The CDR3 covers 18 residues. From germline, CDR1 is LGHNA and CDR2 YNFKEQ. CDR3 nucleotides: TGTGCCAGCAGCCAAGCTAGCGGGAGGGCCCCGAGCACAGATACGCAGTATTTT. Its translation is CASSQASGRAPSTDTQYF.

This clone was detected a few times. The V gene is TRBV5-1, the J gene TRBJ1-1, with D possibly matching TRBD1 (5 bases). CDR3 size: 20 residues. Germline CDR1 and CDR2: SGHRS and YFSETQ. Trimming took off 1 base at V and 4 bases at J, with 29 bases between the two ends. The CDR3 reads CASSLFVGGDTSRESTEAFF. CDR3 nucleotide sequence: TGCGCCAGCAGCTTGTTTGTGGGGGGGGATACGAGCAGGGAAAGCACTGAAGCTTTCTTT.